This T cell receptor (beta chain) was documented in a study of early T cells in non-severe SARS-CoV-2 infection. Study-wide context: Sequencing of unsorted whole blood was done on bulk RNA, leaving chains unpaired.

With 4 bases removed from V and 7 bases from J, the gap between germline ends came to 14 bases. The germline CDR1 and CDR2 sequences are LNHDA and SQIVND (reference sequence). CDR3 length: 13 residues. TCRdb called the 5' RACE reads again in MiXCR, with one record for every CDR3 protein. The sample carries about 40,000 distinct CDR3 sequences, roughly 5% recorded once. This clonotype was observed at least ten times. As yet, its antigen is unknown. The study, taken as a whole, reports: Reliance on VDJdb matching favored anti-spike CD8 responses; private and CD4 specificities were missed.

The origin of this receptor is an adult who was a healthcare worker with PCR-confirmed SARS-CoV-2 infection or an uninfected control (not recorded which). The chain uses TRBV19 and TRBJ2-7; possible D gene TRBD2, 6 bases. Source material: whole blood. CDR3 nucleotide sequence: TGTGCCAGTAGTACGGGACTTTTACGGGAGCAGTACTTC. It specifies CASSTGLLREQYF.